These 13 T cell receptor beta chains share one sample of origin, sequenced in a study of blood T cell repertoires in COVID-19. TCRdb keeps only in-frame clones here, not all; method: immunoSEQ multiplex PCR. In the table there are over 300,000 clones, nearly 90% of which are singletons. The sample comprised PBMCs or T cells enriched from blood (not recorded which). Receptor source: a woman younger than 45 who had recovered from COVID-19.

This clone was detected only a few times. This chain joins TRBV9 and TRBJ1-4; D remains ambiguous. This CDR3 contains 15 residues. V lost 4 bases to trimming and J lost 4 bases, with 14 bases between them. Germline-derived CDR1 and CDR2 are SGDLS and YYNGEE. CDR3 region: CASSTLSGGNEKLFF. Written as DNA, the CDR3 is TGTGCCAGCAGCACCCTATCGGGAGGTAATGAAAAACTGTTTTTT. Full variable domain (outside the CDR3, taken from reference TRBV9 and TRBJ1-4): DSGVTQTPKHLITATGQRVTLRCSPRSGDLSVYWYQQSLDQGLQFLIQYYNGEERAKGNILERFSAQQFPDLHSELNLSSLELGDSALYFCASSTLSGGNEKLFFGSGTQLSVL.

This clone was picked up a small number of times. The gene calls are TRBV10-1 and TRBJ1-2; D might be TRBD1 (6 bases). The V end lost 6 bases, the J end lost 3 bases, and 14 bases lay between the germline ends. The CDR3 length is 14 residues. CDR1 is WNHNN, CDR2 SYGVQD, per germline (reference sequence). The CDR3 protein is CASSPGHLYYGYTF. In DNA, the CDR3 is TGCGCCAGCAGCCCGGGACACCTATACTATGGCTACACCTTC.

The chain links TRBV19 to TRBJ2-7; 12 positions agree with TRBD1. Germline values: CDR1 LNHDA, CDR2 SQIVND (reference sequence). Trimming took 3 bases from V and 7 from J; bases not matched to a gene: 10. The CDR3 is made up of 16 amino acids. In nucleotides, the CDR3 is TGTGCCAGTAGTATCATACCGGGACAGGGGGCTGATGAGCAGTACTTC. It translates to CASSIIPGQGADEQYF.

The CDR3, as DNA: TGTGCCAGCAGTAGTAACAGGGACCCGATCAACACCGGGGAGCTGTTTTTT. Residues: CASSSNRDPINTGELFF. J is TRBJ2-2 and V is TRBV2, with D possibly TRBD1 on 6 matching bases. This CDR3 region has 17 residues. Germline CDR1 SNHLY, CDR2 FYNNEI. V lost 5 bases to trimming and J lost 2 bases, with 18 bases between them. The full variable domain, completed using reference TRBV2 and TRBJ2-2, is EPEVTQTPSHQVTQMGQEVILRCVPISNHLYFYWYRQILGQKVEFLVSFYNNEISEKSEIFDDQFSVERPDGSNFTLKIRSTKLEDSAMYFCASSSNRDPINTGELFFGEGSRLTVL.

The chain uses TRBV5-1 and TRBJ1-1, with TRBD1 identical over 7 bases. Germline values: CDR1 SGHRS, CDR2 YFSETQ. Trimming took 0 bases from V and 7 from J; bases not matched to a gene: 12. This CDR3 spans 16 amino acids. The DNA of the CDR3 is TGCGCCAGCAGCTTGGGGGCAGGGGGAGGTACTAATGAAGCTTTCTTT. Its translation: CASSLGAGGGTNEAFF.

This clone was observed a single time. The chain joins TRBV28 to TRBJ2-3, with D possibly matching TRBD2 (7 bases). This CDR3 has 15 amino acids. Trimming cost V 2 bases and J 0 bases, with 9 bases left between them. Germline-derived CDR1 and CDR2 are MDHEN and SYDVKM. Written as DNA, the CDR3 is TGTGCCAGCAGTTTAGCGGGGGCCAGCACAGATACGCAGTATTTT. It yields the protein CASSLAGASTDTQYF.

CDR3 in amino acids: CASRIDRNTEAFF. CDR3 nucleotides: TGTGCCAGCAGGATAGACAGGAACACTGAAGCTTTCTTT. The J gene is TRBJ1-1, the V gene TRBV6-5; maybe TRBD1 (5 bases). The CDR3 sequence is 13 residues long. CDR1 is MNHEY, CDR2 SVGAGI, per germline. Trimming took off 6 bases at V and 1 base at J, with 9 bases between the two ends.

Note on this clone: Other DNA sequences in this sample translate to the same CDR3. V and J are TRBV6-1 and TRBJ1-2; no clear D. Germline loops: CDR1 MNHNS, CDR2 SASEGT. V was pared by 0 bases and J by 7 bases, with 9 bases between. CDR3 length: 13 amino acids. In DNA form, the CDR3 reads TGTGCCAGCAGTGAAGCGCGCGGGTCTGGCTACACCTTC. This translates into CASSEARGSGYTF.

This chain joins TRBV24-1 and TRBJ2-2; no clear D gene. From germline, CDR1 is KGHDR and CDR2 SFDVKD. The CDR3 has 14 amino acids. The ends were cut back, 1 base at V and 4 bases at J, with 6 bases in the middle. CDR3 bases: TGTGCCACCAGTGATTTCAGGTCCACCGGGGAGCTGTTTTTT. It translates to CATSDFRSTGELFF.

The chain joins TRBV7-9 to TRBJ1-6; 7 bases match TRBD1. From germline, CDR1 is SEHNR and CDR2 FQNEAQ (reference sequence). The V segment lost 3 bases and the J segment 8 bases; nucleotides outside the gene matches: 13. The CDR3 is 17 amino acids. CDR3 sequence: CASSFGSRGSLHSPLHF. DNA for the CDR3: TGTGCCAGCAGCTTTGGGAGCAGGGGGTCCCTCCATTCACCCCTCCACTTT.

The CDR3, as DNA: TGTGCCAGCAGCTTGGGCGGGTCCGGCGAGCAGTACTTC. Amino acids: CASSLGGSGEQYF. The J gene is TRBJ2-7, the V gene TRBV5-4; possibly TRBD2 for D (5 bases). V lost 0 bases, J lost 6 bases, and 10 bases lay in between. The CDR3 has 13 amino acids. The germline V gene has CDR1 SGHNT and CDR2 YYREEE (reference sequence).

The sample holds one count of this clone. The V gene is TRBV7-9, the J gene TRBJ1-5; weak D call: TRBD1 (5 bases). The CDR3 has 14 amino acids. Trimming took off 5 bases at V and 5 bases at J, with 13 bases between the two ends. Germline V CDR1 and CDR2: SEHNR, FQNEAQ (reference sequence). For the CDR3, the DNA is TGTGCCAGCAGCCCCGCCGGGGGGGATCAGCCCCAGCATTTT. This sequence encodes CASSPAGGDQPQHF.

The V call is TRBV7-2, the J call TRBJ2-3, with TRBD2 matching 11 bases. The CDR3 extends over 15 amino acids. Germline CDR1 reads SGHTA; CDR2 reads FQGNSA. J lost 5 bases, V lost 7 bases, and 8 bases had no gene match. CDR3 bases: TGTGCCAGCAACCTTAGCGGGGGGGCCGTAGATACGCAGTATTTT. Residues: CASNLSGGAVDTQYF.